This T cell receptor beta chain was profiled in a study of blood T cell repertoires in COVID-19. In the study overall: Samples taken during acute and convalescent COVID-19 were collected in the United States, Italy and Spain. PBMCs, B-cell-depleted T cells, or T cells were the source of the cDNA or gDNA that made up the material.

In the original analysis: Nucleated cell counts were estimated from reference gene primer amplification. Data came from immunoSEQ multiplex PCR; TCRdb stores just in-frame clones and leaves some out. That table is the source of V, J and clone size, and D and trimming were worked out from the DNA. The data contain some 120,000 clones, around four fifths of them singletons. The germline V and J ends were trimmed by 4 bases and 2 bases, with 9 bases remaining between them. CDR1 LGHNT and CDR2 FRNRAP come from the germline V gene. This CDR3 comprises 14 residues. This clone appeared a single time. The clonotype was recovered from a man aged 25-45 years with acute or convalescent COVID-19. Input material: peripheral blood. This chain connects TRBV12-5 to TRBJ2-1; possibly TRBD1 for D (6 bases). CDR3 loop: CASGSGQTYNEQFF. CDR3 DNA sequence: TGTGCTAGTGGTTCGGGACAAACCTACAATGAGCAGTTCTTC.